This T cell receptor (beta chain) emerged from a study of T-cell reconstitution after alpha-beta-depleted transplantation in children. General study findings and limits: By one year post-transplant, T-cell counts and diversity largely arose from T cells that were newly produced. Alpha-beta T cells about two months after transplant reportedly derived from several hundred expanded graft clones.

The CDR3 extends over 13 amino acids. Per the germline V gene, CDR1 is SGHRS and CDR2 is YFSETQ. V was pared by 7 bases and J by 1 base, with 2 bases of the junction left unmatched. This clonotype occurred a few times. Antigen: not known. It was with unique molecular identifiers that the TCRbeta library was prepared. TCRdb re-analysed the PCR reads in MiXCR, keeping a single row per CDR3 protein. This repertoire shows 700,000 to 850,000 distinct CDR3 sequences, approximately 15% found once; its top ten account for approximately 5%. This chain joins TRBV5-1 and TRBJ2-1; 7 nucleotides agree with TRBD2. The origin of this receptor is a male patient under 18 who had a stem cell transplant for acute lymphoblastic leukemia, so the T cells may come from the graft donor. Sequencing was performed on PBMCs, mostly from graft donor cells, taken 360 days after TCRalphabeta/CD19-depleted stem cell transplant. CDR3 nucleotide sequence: TGCGCCAGCCGGGAGGCTTCCTACAATGAGCAGTTCTTC. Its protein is CASREASYNEQFF.